This TCR beta chain was captured in a study of cytotoxic CD8 clonotypes in ibrutinib-treated CLL. Generated by immunoSEQ multiplex PCR, the TCRdb table keeps only in-frame clones and is missing some. The table includes 150,000 to 250,000 clones, 72% detected once. The TCR was taken from a human donor with chronic lymphocytic leukemia. The material sequenced was PBMCs, taken after 24 months of ibrutinib treatment.

The CDR3 DNA reads as TGTGCCAGCTCACTTAGCGGGACCTTAGAGAGCTCCTACAATGAGCAGTTCTTC. Encoded protein: CASSLSGTLESSYNEQFF. The V call is TRBV18, the J call TRBJ2-1; TRBD2 agrees at 8 bases. Germline V gene data show CDR1 as KGHSH and CDR2 as LQKENI. CDR3 length: 18 amino acids. V lost 4 bases, J lost 0 bases, and 11 bases stayed unmatched. Using reference TRBV18 and TRBJ2-1 for the parts outside the CDR3, the full variable domain is NAGVMQNPRHLVRRRGQEARLRCSPMKGHSHVYWYRQLPEEGLKFMVYLQKENIIDESGMPKERFSAEFPKEGPSILRIQQVVRGDSAAYFCASSLSGTLESSYNEQFFGPGTRLTVL.